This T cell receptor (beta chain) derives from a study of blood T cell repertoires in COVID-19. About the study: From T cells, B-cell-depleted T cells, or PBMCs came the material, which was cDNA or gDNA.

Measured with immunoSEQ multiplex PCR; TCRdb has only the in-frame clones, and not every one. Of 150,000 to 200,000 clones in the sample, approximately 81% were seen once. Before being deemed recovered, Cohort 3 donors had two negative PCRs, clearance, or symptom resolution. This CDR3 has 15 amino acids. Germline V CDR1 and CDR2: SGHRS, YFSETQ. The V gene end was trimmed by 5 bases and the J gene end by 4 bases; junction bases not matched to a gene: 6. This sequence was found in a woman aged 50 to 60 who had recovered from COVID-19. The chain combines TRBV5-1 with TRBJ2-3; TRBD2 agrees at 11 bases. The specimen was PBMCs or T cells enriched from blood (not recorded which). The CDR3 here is CASSLLAGDADTQYF. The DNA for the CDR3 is TGCGCCAGCAGTCTACTAGCGGGGGATGCAGATACGCAGTATTTT.